This T cell receptor (beta chain) was retrieved from a study of cytomegalovirus exposure and HLA in healthy donors. Concerning this clone itself: What it binds is not known. This sample includes further DNA sequences coding for the same CDR3.

The PCR employed 60 Vbeta primers together with 13 Jbeta primers. TCRdb keeps only in-frame clones here, not all; method: immunoSEQ multiplex PCR. The data show some 150,000 clones, about 79% seen once. The CDR3 consists of 11 residues. Germline V gene lookup returns CDR1 MNHEY and CDR2 SVGAGI. V gave up 6 bases and J gave up 8 bases, with 11 bases separating them. Study findings and constraints: No immune exposure information besides CMV serostatus was available. Accurate HLA-A and HLA-B prediction from TCR beta sequences was reported for most subjects. Most sequenced TCRs were rare (though some public TCRs occurred in many donors). A previous analysis found most TCR beta V segments productive roughly 87% or roughly 30% of the time.

This sequence originates from a woman in her 50s in good health and CMV-seronegative. V and J are TRBV6-5 and TRBJ2-7, with TRBD1 as a possible D gene (6 bases). The sample comprised PBMCs. The CDR3 protein is CASRKTGKQYF. The CDR3 DNA reads as TGTGCCAGCAGGAAAACAGGGAAGCAGTACTTC.